This T cell receptor beta chain was identified during a study of T cell responses to AZD1222 COVID-19 vaccine. General study results and limits: The donors showed a predominance of white British ancestry and of females, with possible underestimation of clonal diversity. Repertoire collection took place solely once the T cell response had peaked. Spike as a whole was targeted by vaccine-associated CD4 TCRs, dominant at 160-218 and 743-854.

With respect to this clone: The antigen is undetermined.

Sequenced by immunoSEQ multiplex PCR; TCRdb stores in-frame clones only, minus some. Counted here are roughly 140,000 clones, approximately 88% occurring once; the ten biggest clones make up approximately 3.6%. CDR1 is SGHDT, CDR2 YYEEEE, per germline. Trimming removed 2 bases from V and 9 bases from J, with 15 bases in between. The CDR3 contains 15 residues. This receptor was obtained from an adult in good health. This rearrangement joins TRBV5-6 to TRBJ1-6, with a possible D match to TRBD1 (5 bases). The sequencing used peripheral blood, collected on day 0 of MenACWY control vaccination. The DNA for the CDR3 is TGTGCCAGCAGCTTTTCCGGCCAGGGTCCTTCACCCCTCCACTTT. Translating it yields CASSFSGQGPSPLHF.